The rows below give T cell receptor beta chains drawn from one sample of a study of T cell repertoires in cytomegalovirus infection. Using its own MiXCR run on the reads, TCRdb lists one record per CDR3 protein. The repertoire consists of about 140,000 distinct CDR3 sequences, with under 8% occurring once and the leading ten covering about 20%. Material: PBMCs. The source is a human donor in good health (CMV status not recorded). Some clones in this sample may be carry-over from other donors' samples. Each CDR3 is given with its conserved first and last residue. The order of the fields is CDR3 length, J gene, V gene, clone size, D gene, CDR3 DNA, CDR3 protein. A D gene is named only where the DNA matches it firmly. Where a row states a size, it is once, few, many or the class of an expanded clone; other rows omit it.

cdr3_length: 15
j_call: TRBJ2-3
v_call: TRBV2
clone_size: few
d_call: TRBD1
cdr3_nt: TGTGCCAGCAGAGCCGGACAGGGCGGGTCAGATACGCAGTATTTT
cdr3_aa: CASRAGQGGSDTQYF

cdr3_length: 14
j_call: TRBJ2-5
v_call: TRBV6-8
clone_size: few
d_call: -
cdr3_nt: TGTGCCAGCAGTTCCCCGTGGAACCAAGAGACCCAGTACTTC
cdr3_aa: CASSSPWNQETQYF

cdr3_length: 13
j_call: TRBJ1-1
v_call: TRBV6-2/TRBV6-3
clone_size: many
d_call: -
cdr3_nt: TGTGCCAGTAGAAAGGGAATGAACACTGAAGCTTTCTTT
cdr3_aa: CASRKGMNTEAFF

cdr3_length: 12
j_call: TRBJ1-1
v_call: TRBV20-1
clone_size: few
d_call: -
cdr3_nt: TGCAGTGCATGGACGATGAACACTGAAGCTTTCTTT
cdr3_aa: CSAWTMNTEAFF

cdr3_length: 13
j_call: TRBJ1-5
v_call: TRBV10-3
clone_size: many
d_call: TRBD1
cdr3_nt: TGTGCCACCGTAGACAGGGCGGAGGGGCCCCAGCATTTT
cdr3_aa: CATVDRAEGPQHF

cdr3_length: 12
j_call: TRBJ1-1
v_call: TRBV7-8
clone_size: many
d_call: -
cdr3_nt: TGTGCCAGCACGGGGGCGAACACTGAAGCTTTCTTT
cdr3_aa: CASTGANTEAFF

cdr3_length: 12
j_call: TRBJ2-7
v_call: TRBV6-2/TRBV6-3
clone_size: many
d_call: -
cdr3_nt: TGTGCCAGCCGCAGGGGCACCTACGAGCAGTACTTC
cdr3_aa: CASRRGTYEQYF

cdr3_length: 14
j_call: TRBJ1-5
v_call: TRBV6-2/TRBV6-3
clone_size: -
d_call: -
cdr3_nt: TGTGCCAGCAGAGCGGACAGTCCAAATCAGCCCCAGCATTTT
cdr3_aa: CASRADSPNQPQHF

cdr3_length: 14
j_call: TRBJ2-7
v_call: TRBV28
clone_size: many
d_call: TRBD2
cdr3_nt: TGTGCCAGCAGTATTAGCGGGGGTCTGAACGAGCAGTACTTC
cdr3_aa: CASSISGGLNEQYF

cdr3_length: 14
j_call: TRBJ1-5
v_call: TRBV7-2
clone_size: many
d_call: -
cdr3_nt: TGTGCCAGCAGCCCCGGGACGAGCAATCAGCCCCAGCATTTT
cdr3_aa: CASSPGTSNQPQHF

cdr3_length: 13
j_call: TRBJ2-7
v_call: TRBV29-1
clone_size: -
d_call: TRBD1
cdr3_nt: TGCAGCGTTTATGGACAGGGCGGCAACGAGCAGTACTTC
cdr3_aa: CSVYGQGGNEQYF

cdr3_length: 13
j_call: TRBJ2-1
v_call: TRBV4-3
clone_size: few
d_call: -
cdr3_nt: TGCGCCAGCAGCCAGGAGGTTTGGGATGAGCAGTTCTTC
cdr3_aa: CASSQEVWDEQFF

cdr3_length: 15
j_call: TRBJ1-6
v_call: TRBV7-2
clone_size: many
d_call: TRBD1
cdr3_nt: TGTGCCAGCAGCCCCGGGACAGGATATAATTCACCCCTCCACTTT
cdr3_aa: CASSPGTGYNSPLHF

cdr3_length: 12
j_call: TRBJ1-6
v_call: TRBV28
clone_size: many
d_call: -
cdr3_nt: TGTGCCAGCAGTTCCATTAATTCACCCCTCCACTTT
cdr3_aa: CASSSINSPLHF

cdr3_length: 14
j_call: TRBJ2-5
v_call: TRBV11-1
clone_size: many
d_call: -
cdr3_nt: TGTGCCAGCAGCTTCGACAGGAACCAAGAGACCCAGTACTTC
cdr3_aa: CASSFDRNQETQYF

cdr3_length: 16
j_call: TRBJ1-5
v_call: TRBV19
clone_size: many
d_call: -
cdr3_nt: TGTGCCAGTAGTATAAGTCCGGGTCGAACTAATCAGCCCCAGCATTTT
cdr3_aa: CASSISPGRTNQPQHF

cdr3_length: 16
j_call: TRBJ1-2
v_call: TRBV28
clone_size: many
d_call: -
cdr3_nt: TGTGCCAGCACTCTTACAGGGACCCCAAATGACTATGGCTACACCTTC
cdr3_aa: CASTLTGTPNDYGYTF

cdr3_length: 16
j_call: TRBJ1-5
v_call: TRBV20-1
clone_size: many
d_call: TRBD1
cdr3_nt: TGCAGTGCTATGGGACAGGGGGCGCGTAGCAATCAGCCCCAGCATTTT
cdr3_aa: CSAMGQGARSNQPQHF

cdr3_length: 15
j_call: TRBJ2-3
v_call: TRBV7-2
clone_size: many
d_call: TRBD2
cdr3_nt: TGTGCCAGCAGCCACTACTCGGGACTAGTTGACACGCAGTATTTT
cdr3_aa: CASSHYSGLVDTQYF

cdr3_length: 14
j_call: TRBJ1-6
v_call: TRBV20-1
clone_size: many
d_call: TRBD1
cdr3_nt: TGCAGTGCTATCCGGGACAGGGGGGGGTCACCCCTCCACTTT
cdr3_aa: CSAIRDRGGSPLHF

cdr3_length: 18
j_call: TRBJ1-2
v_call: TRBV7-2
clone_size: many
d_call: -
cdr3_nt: TGTGCCAGCAGCTTAGATCCGAGGATTTCATACCCGTTCTATGGCTACACCTTC
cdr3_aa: CASSLDPRISYPFYGYTF

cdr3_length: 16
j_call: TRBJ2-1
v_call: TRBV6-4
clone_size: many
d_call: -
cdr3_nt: TGTGCCAGCAGCAACATTTTCCGGGACCGTAAAAATGAGCAGTTCTTC
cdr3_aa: CASSNIFRDRKNEQFF